This T cell receptor (beta chain) was sequenced in a study of Graves' ophthalmopathy and Graves' hyperthyroidism. In the study overall: Peripheral blood sampling occurred at initial diagnosis, before any treatment.

The V gene end was trimmed by 8 bases and the J gene end by 7 bases; junction bases not matched to a gene: 11. The CDR3 has 15 residues. Germline lookup yields CDR1 SNHLY and CDR2 FYNNEI. Using RNA transcripts, the TCR beta CDR3 regions were amplified. An initial RT-PCR round employing HTBI primers preceded a second-round multiplex PCR. TCRdb re-derived calls from the multiplex PCR reads in MiXCR, one entry per CDR3 protein. This table holds 660,000 or so distinct CDR3 sequences, roughly two fifths found once. This clonotype was recorded once. Its target is not known. Study-level findings and limits: Prediction of ophthalmopathy progression reached roughly 70% sensitivity and about 72% specificity. Among thyroid clonotypes expanded above 0.001 frequency, most also appeared in blood.

This TCR was sampled from an adult man with Graves' ophthalmopathy. The rearrangement links TRBV2 to TRBJ1-4; 9 nucleotides agree with TRBD1. The sample consisted of peripheral blood. CDR3 loop: CASSPSGTGTEKLFF. The CDR3, as DNA: TGTGCCAGCTCACCCTCCGGGACAGGGACTGAAAAACTGTTTTTT.